This T cell receptor (beta chain) was identified in a study of T cells in Graves' hyperthyroidism and ophthalmopathy. CDR3 length equals 17 residues. V shed 2 bases, J shed 4 bases, and the junction held 8 bases outside the gene matches. Germline V CDR1 and CDR2: SGHTA, FQGTGA. Researchers took RNA transcripts and amplified the TCR beta CDR3 regions from them. During a first-round RT-PCR of the TCR CDR3, the HTBI primer set was used. Via MiXCR, TCRdb re-called the multiplex PCR reads, giving one row per CDR3 protein. The sample carries around 600,000 distinct CDR3 sequences, approximately 14% recorded once. This clonotype was counted at least ten times.

The sequencing sample was made of blood. J is TRBJ2-3 and V is TRBV7-3; 11 nucleotides align to TRBD2. The TCR sequence derives from a woman between 18 and 30 years old with Graves' ophthalmopathy. The CDR3 spells CASSLHRTSGPPDTQYF. CDR3 DNA sequence: TGTGCCAGCAGCTTACACCGGACTAGCGGGCCCCCAGATACGCAGTATTTT.